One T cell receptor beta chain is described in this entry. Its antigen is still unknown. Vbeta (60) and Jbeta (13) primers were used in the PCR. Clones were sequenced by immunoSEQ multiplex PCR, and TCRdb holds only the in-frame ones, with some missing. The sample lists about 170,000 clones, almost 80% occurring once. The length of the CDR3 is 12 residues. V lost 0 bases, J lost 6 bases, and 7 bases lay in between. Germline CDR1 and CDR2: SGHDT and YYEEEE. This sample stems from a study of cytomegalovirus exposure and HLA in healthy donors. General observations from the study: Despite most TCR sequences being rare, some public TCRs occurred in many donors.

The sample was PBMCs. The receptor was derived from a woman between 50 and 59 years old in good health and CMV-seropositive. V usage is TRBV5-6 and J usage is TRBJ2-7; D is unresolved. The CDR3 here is CASSLAATEQYF. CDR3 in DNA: TGTGCCAGCAGCTTGGCAGCGACCGAGCAGTACTTC.